The clone carrying this TCR beta chain was detected only once. No antigen is known for it. The germline V gene has CDR1 SGHKS and CDR2 YYEKEE (reference sequence). Trimming shortened V by 0 bases and J by 2 bases, and 12 bases separated the two germline ends. The CDR3 length is 16 residues. Around 91,000 TCR templates underwent assay in every sample. Data came from immunoSEQ multiplex PCR; TCRdb stores just in-frame clones and leaves some out. Seen here are over 60,000 clones, about 90% observed once, and the top ten hold over 25%. The data belong to a study of siplizumab effects on memory and regulatory T cells. Study-level results: There appeared to be greater diversity in naive T cells than in memory cells, and naive T cells seemed major contributors to the alloresponse. Under siplizumab, alloreactive sequences traced to unstimulated CD4+ memory cells were significantly reduced. Only a minor fraction of alloreactive clones mapped to unstimulated subsets.

The chain recombines TRBV5-5 with TRBJ2-1; D ambiguous. The sequence was obtained from a human donor in good health. The sample taken for sequencing was CD8+ T cells sorted from blood. CDR3 sequence: CASSLAPAVPYNEQFF. CDR3 in DNA: TGTGCCAGCAGCTTGGCCCCTGCGGTACCCTACAATGAGCAGTTCTTC.